Below are 31 T cell receptor beta chains sequenced from a single sample in a study of OX40 agonist ivuxolimab in advanced cancers. Libraries were prepared by immunoSEQ multiplex PCR; TCRdb keeps only in-frame clonotypes and omits some of them. The table shows approximately 40,000 clones, with 70% to 90% occurring only once. Material: CD4+ or CD8+ T cells sorted from blood, obtained in a trial of the OX40 agonist ivuxolimab. Receptor source: an adult with an advanced solid tumor such as melanoma, head and neck, liver or kidney cancer.

The CDR3 protein is CASSEDGQWSSYNEQFF. CDR3 nucleotide sequence: TGTGCCAGCAGTGAGGACGGACAATGGAGCTCCTACAATGAGCAGTTCTTC. V is TRBV28 and J is TRBJ2-1; weak D call: TRBD1 (5 bases). Germline V gene sequence: CDR1 MDHEN, CDR2 SYDVKM. The CDR3 covers 17 residues. V was shortened by 5 bases and J by 0 bases, with 17 bases between the two germline ends.

Here the CDR3 reads CASRGQGNYEQYF. CDR3 coding DNA: TGTGCCAGCAGGGGACAGGGGAACTACGAGCAGTACTTC. The chain combines TRBV28 with TRBJ2-5; 10 positions agree with TRBD1. The end of the DNA is better explained by TRBJ2-7, so the J call may be wrong. The CDR3 runs 13 residues. The germline V gene has CDR1 MDHEN and CDR2 SYDVKM.

The rearrangement links TRBV11-2 to TRBJ2-7; 7 bases match TRBD1. V was clipped by 5 bases and J by 2 bases; unmatched bases: 3. CDR3 length equals 13 residues. The V gene's germline CDR1 is SGHAT and CDR2 FQNNGV. For the CDR3, the DNA is TGTGCCAGCAGCCCGGGACAGACCTACGAGCAGTACTTC. As protein: CASSPGQTYEQYF.

This sequence joins TRBV9 and TRBJ2-2; TRBD1 or TRBD2 may be the D gene (7 bases each). The V end lost 4 bases, the J end lost 8 bases, and 18 bases lay between the germline ends. The germline gives CDR1 SGDLS, CDR2 YYNGEE. CDR3 length: 15 amino acids. The CDR3 is CASSPRGGGWGELFF. The CDR3 DNA is TGTGCCAGCAGCCCACGGGGAGGGGGCTGGGGGGAGCTGTTTTTT.

The V call is TRBV4-2, the J call TRBJ2-5, with D unclear. CDR3 length: 15 amino acids. Between the trimmed V and J ends, which lost 1 base and 0 bases, there was a span of 9 bases. Looked up from germline, CDR1 is LGHNA and CDR2 is YNFKEQ. CDR3 nucleotides: TGTGCCAGCAGCCAAGCCGGCAGCCACCAAGAGACCCAGTACTTC. Its protein product is CASSQAGSHQETQYF.

This clone was recorded only once. The chain carries TRBV11-2 and TRBJ2-3; 10 bases agree with TRBD2. The length of the CDR3 is 18 residues. Germline trimming cut 1 base from V and 0 bases from J; bases unmatched to any gene: 7. Per the germline V gene, CDR1 is SGHAT and CDR2 is FQNNGV. The CDR3 sequence is CASSLGGLAVSSTDTQYF. The CDR3, as DNA: TGTGCCAGCAGCTTAGGCGGACTAGCGGTATCCAGCACAGATACGCAGTATTTT.

The chain has TRBV4-3 and TRBJ2-7, with 7 bases aligning to TRBD1. Trimming at V came to 1 base and at J to 2 bases, leaving 5 bases not matched to a gene. Germline CDR1 LGHNA, CDR2 YSLEER. This CDR3 spans 15 amino acids. The CDR3 DNA is TGCGCCAGCAGCCAAGGATCTACAGGGGCCTACGAGCAGTACTTC. This translates into CASSQGSTGAYEQYF.

This chain links TRBV7-4 with TRBJ2-1; no firm D call. V lost 1 base and J lost 2, with 6 bases in between. Germline V gene lookup returns CDR1 SGHVT and CDR2 SQSDAQ. The CDR3 consists of 14 residues. CDR3: CASSLDSAYNEQFF. The CDR3 DNA reads TGTGCCAGCAGCTTAGACTCGGCCTACAATGAGCAGTTCTTC.

The chain uses TRBV27 and TRBJ2-1, with 9 bases matching TRBD2. The CDR3 spans 20 residues. V lost 1 base, J lost 9 bases, and 22 bases stayed unmatched. The V gene's germline CDR1 is MNHEY and CDR2 SMNVEV (reference sequence). The CDR3 DNA is TGTGCCAGCAGTTTATGGAGCGGGCGTTTCAGGACTAGCGAGTCTCGTGAGCAGTTCTTC. Encoded protein: CASSLWSGRFRTSESREQFF.

The gene calls are TRBV7-2 and TRBJ2-7; D is uncertain. Germline assignment: CDR1 SGHTA and CDR2 FQGNSA. The CDR3 spans 11 residues. Trimming took 1 base from V and 7 from J, leaving 5 bases between them. CDR3: CASSLVAEQYF. The CDR3, as DNA: TGTGCCAGCAGCTTAGTGGCAGAGCAGTACTTC.

This clone was counted only a few times. V and J are TRBV11-2 and TRBJ2-7; 11 bases fit TRBD2. CDR3 size: 15 residues. V was clipped by 4 bases and J by 1 base; unmatched bases: 3. Per germline, CDR1 SGHAT and CDR2 FQNNGV. The CDR3 protein is CASSSRLAGSYEQYF. CDR3 bases: TGTGCCAGCAGCTCGCGACTAGCGGGGTCCTACGAGCAGTACTTC.

V usage is TRBV28 and J usage is TRBJ1-3; 8 nucleotides line up with TRBD1. The CDR3 sequence is 14 residues long. V gave up 6 bases and J gave up 4 bases; unmatched junction bases: 5. From germline, CDR1 is MDHEN and CDR2 SYDVKM. The CDR3 region is CASSTTGAGNTIYF. The CDR3 DNA is TGTGCCAGCAGCACGACAGGGGCCGGAAACACCATATATTTT. Full variable domain (rest looked up from reference TRBV28 and TRBJ1-3): DVKVTQSSRYLVKRTGEKVFLECVQDMDHENMFWYRQDPGLGLRLIYFSYDVKMKEKGDIPEGYSVSREKKERFSLILESASTNQTSMYLCASSTTGAGNTIYFGEGSWLTVV.

This clone occurred a few times. The chain recombines TRBV29-1 with TRBJ2-1; no firm D call. There are 11 residues in the CDR3. V was clipped by 4 bases and J by 4 bases, with 5 bases between them. CDR1 SQVTM and CDR2 ANQGSEA come from the germline V gene. CDR3 in DNA: TGCAGCGTTGCACTATACAATGAGCAGTTCTTC. Its protein is CSVALYNEQFF.

The chain joins TRBV6-5 to TRBJ1-2; D gene unclear. V lost 7 bases to trimming and J lost 8 bases, with 20 bases between them. Germline values: CDR1 MNHEY, CDR2 SVGAGI. This CDR3 has 14 amino acids. CDR3 sequence (DNA): TGTGCCAGCACCCTGAAGGCGGCCCCTTGGGGCTACACCTTC. Its protein product is CASTLKAAPWGYTF.

CDR3 DNA sequence: TGTGCCAGCAGTTACTCGGCCAGGGGGCGGGCTGAAGCTTTCTTT. This sequence encodes CASSYSARGRAEAFF. The rearrangement links TRBV6-5 to TRBJ1-1, with 8 positions matching TRBD1. This CDR3 has 15 residues. The germline gives CDR1 MNHEY, CDR2 SVGAGI. J gave up 6 bases and V 0 bases, and 6 bases lay outside the gene matches.

The chain uses TRBV11-2 and TRBJ2-2, with a weak D call TRBD2 (7 bases). Trimming removed 4 bases from V and 3 bases from J, with 18 bases in between. Germline CDR1 and CDR2: SGHAT and FQNNGV. CDR3 length: 17 residues. The CDR3 region has the DNA TGTGCCAGCAGCTACTCCGGGGGGCGAAGGGACACCGGGGAGCTGTTTTTT. It is translated as CASSYSGGRRDTGELFF. The full variable domain, in which reference TRBV11-2 and TRBJ2-2 provide the parts outside the CDR3, is EAGVAQSPRYKIIEKRQSVAFWCNPISGHATLYWYQQILGQGPKLLIQFQNNGVVDDSQLPKDRFSAERLKGVDSTLKIQPAKLEDSAVYLCASSYSGGRRDTGELFFGEGSRLTVL.

J is TRBJ1-2 and V is TRBV27; 9 bases align to TRBD1. Trimming removed 6 bases from V and 6 bases from J; junction bases left unmatched: 8. The CDR3 covers 14 residues. Per germline, CDR1 MNHEY and CDR2 SMNVEV (reference sequence). The CDR3 DNA reads as TGTGCCAGCAGGCCTACCGGGACAGGGAATGGCTACACCTTC. It is translated as CASRPTGTGNGYTF.

This clone has just a few counts. The V call is TRBV18, the J call TRBJ1-6; 7 bases are shared with TRBD1. V trimming: 3 bases; J trimming: 12 bases; junction bases outside the gene matches: 11. Germline V CDR1 and CDR2: KGHSH, LQKENI. The CDR3 spans 15 residues. DNA for the CDR3: TGTGCCAGCTCACCTACAGGGGACCCCACCCGACCCCTCCACTTT. It yields the protein CASSPTGDPTRPLHF. Full variable domain (remainder filled in from reference TRBV18 and TRBJ1-6): NAGVMQNPRHLVRRRGQEARLRCSPMKGHSHVYWYRQLPEEGLKFMVYLQKENIIDESGMPKERFSAEFPKEGPSILRIQQVVRGDSAAYFCASSPTGDPTRPLHFGNGTRLTVT.

The chain has TRBV25-1 and TRBJ2-3; D not certain. This CDR3 comprises 14 residues. Per germline, CDR1 MGHDK and CDR2 SYGVNS. V shed 0 bases and J shed 6 bases, with 10 bases lying between them. CDR3 sequence: CASSEYGSLDTQYF. CDR3 DNA: TGTGCCAGCAGTGAATACGGTAGTCTGGATACGCAGTATTTT.

This clone has just one count. V and J are TRBV19 and TRBJ2-1, with a possible D match to TRBD2 (5 bases). CDR3 length: 15 residues. Trimming stripped 3 bases from V and 7 bases from J, with 16 bases between. CDR1 is LNHDA and CDR2 is SQIVND in the germline V gene (reference sequence). The DNA of the CDR3 is TGTGCCAGTAGTATCCCCAGCGGAACAAGTAATGAGCAGTTCTTC. It yields the protein CASSIPSGTSNEQFF.

This chain connects TRBV9 to TRBJ2-7; 8 bases fit TRBD1. Germline V gene data show CDR1 as SGDLS and CDR2 as YYNGEE. The length of the CDR3 is 14 residues. V trimming: 0 bases; J trimming: 6 bases; junction bases outside the gene matches: 5. CDR3 sequence: CASSVAGQGAEQYF. Here the CDR3 DNA reads TGTGCCAGCAGCGTAGCGGGGCAGGGGGCCGAGCAGTACTTC. Using reference TRBV9 and TRBJ2-7 for the parts outside the CDR3, the full variable domain is DSGVTQTPKHLITATGQRVTLRCSPRSGDLSVYWYQQSLDQGLQFLIQYYNGEERAKGNILERFSAQQFPDLHSELNLSSLELGDSALYFCASSVAGQGAEQYFGPGTRLTVT.

The table lists this clone with a count of one. The chain carries TRBV18 and TRBJ2-7, with TRBD2 matching over 13 bases. This CDR3 contains 15 residues. Per the germline V gene, CDR1 is KGHSH and CDR2 is LQKENI. V lost 6 bases to trimming and J lost 9 bases; unmatched junction nucleotides: 11. As DNA, the CDR3 is TGTGCCAGCTCTCAAGGGACTAGCGGGGTACTCGCGCAGTACTTC. This sequence encodes CASSQGTSGVLAQYF.

This chain connects TRBV11-3 to TRBJ2-5; D is unresolved. Judging by the DNA end, TRBJ2-7 fits better; the J call may be wrong. Germline values: CDR1 SGHNT, CDR2 YENEEA. This CDR3 spans 13 amino acids. CDR3 DNA sequence: TGTGCCAGCAGCTTAGGGGTCTACTACGAGCAGTACTTC. Translated, it gives CASSLGVYYEQYF.

The rearrangement joins TRBV30 to TRBJ1-2; 8 nucleotides align to TRBD1. The CDR3 length is 14 residues. Trimming removed 2 bases from V and 2 bases from J; junction bases left unmatched: 4. Per the germline V gene, CDR1 is GTSNPN and CDR2 is SVGIG (reference sequence). Here the CDR3 DNA reads TGTGCCTGGAGTTCTGGACAGGGAAACTATGGCTACACCTTC. It translates to CAWSSGQGNYGYTF.

The chain uses TRBV7-3 and TRBJ2-1, with no clear D. Deletions cut 3 bases from V and 12 bases from J, with 15 bases between. The CDR3 runs 13 residues. Germline V gene sequence: CDR1 SGHTA, CDR2 FQGTGA. The DNA for the CDR3 is TGTGCCAGCAGCTTCGAGCCCACCACGGGGCAGTTCTTC. It yields the protein CASSFEPTTGQFF. The entire variable domain, with the rest obtained from reference TRBV7-3 and TRBJ2-1, is as follows: GAGVSQTPSNKVTEKGKYVELRCDPISGHTALYWYRQSLGQGPEFLIYFQGTGAADDSGLPNDRFFAVRPEGSVSTLKIQRTERGDSAVYLCASSFEPTTGQFFGPGTRLTVL.

The chain combines TRBV27 with TRBJ1-1; TRBD1 matches at 7 bases. V lost 5 bases to trimming and J lost 4 bases; unmatched junction nucleotides: 10. This CDR3 is built from 15 residues. Germline V gene data show CDR1 as MNHEY and CDR2 as SMNVEV (reference sequence). The CDR3 loop is CASSLQPQGGTEAFF. The CDR3 DNA reads TGTGCCAGCAGTCTTCAACCCCAGGGGGGCACTGAAGCTTTCTTT.

This chain uses TRBV9 with TRBJ2-7; 10 positions agree with TRBD1. CDR1 is SGDLS, CDR2 YYNGEE, per germline. CDR3 length equals 16 residues. V gave up 3 bases and J gave up 5 bases; unmatched junction bases: 11. CDR3 DNA sequence: TGTGCCAGCAGCGCGAGACAGGGGGCAACTAGGAACGAGCAGTACTTC. Translated, it gives CASSARQGATRNEQYF.

V usage is TRBV29-1 and J usage is TRBJ2-1; 13 bases match TRBD2. Germline V CDR1 and CDR2: SQVTM, ANQGSEA. After removal of 2 bases from V and 0 bases from J, the junction contained 1 base not matched to a gene. The CDR3 contains 16 residues. CDR3 DNA sequence: TGCAGCGTTGAAAGACTAGCGGGAGGCTCCTACAATGAGCAGTTCTTC. This encodes CSVERLAGGSYNEQFF.

This chain links TRBV6-1 with TRBJ2-7; D is ambiguous. Germline CDR1 reads MNHNS; CDR2 reads SASEGT. CDR3 length: 11 amino acids. V was pared by 5 bases and J by 3 bases, with 5 bases between. The chain's CDR3 is CASSYRYEQYF. The CDR3 DNA sequence: TGTGCCAGCAGTTACCGCTACGAGCAGTACTTC.

The J gene is TRBJ2-5, the V gene TRBV19; a possible D gene is TRBD2 (6 bases). CDR1 LNHDA and CDR2 SQIVND come from the germline V gene (reference sequence). This CDR3 comprises 14 residues. V was shortened by 4 bases and J by 2 bases, with 11 bases between the two germline ends. As DNA, the CDR3 is TGTGCCAGTAGTAGGGTAGCGGTACAAGAGACCCAGTACTTC. This gives the protein CASSRVAVQETQYF.

The chain couples TRBV6-5 to TRBJ1-5; TRBD1 matches at 12 bases. V trimming: 5 bases; J trimming: 4 bases; junction bases outside the gene matches: 3. This CDR3 comprises 15 residues. Germline CDR1 is MNHEY and CDR2 is SVGAGI. The CDR3 loop is CASSRDRGRNQPQHF. CDR3 DNA sequence: TGTGCCAGCAGTAGGGACAGGGGGCGGAATCAGCCCCAGCATTTT.